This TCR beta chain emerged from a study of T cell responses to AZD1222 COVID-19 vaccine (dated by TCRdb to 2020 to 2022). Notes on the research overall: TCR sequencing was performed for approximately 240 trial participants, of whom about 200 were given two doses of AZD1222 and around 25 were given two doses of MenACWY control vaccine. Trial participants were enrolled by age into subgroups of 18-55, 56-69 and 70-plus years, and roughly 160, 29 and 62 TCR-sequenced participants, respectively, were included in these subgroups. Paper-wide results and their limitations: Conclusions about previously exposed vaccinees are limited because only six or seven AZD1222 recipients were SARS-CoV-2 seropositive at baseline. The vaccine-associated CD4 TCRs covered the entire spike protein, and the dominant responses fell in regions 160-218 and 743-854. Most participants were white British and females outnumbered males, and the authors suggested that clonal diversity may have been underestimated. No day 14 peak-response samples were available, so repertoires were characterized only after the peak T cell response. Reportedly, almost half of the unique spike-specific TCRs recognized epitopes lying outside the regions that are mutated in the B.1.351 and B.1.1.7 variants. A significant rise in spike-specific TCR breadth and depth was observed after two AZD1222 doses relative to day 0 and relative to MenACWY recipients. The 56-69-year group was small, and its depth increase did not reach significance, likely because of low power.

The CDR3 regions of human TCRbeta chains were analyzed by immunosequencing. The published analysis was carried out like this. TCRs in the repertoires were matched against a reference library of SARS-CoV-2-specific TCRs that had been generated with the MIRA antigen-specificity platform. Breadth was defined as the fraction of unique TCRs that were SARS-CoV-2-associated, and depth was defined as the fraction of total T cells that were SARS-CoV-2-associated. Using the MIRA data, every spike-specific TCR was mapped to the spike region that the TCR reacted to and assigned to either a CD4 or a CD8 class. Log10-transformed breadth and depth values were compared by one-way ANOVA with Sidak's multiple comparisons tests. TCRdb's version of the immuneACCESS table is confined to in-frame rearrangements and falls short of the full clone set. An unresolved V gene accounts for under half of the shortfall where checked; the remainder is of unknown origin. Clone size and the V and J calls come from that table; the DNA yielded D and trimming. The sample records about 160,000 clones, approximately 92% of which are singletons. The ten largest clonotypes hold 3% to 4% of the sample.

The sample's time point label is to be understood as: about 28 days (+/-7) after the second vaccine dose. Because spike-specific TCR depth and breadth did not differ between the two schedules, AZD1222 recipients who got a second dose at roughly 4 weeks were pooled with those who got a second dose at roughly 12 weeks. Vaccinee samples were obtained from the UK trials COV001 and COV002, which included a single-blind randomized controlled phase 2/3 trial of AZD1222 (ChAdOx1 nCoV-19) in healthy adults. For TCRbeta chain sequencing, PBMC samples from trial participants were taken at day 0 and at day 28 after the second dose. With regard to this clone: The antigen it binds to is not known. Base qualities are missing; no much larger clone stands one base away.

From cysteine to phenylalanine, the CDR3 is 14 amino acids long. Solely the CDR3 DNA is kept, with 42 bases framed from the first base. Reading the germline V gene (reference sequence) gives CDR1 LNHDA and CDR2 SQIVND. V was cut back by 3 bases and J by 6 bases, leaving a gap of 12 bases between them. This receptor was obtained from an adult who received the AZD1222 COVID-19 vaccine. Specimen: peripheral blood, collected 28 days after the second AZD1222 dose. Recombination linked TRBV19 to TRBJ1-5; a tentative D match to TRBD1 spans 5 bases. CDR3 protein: CASSILGDGQPQHF. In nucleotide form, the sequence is TGTGCCAGTAGTATTCTAGGGGACGGTCAGCCCCAGCATTTT. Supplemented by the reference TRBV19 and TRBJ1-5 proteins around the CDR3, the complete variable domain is DGGITQSPKYLFRKEGQNVTLSCEQNLNHDAMYWYRQDPGQGLRLIYYSQIVNDFQKGDIAEGYSVSREKKESFPLTVTSAQKNPTAFYLCASSILGDGQPQHFGDGTRLSIL.